The 27 T cell receptor beta chains reported below all come from one sample, sequenced in a study of CD8+CD57+ T cells in acquired aplastic anemia. Genomic DNA templated the TCR beta VDJ and CDR3 profiling. MiXCR, applied by TCRdb to the reads, yields one record per CDR3 protein. Of roughly 170,000 distinct CDR3 sequences listed, 45% to 60% are singletons. CD8+CD57+ cell expansion had been shown by flow cytometry in patients chosen for sequencing. The sequenced material came from sorted CD4+, CD8+, or CD8+CD57+ T cells (not recorded which) from PBMCs. The receptor source for this set is a human donor with aplastic anemia.

This chain links TRBV20-1 with TRBJ2-5; 7 bases agree with TRBD2. The CDR3 has 14 amino acids. In germline, CDR1 is DFQATT, CDR2 SNEGSKA (reference sequence). Trimming cost V 3 bases and J 2 bases; bases outside gene matches: 6. In DNA, the CDR3 is TGCAGTGCTAGGCGGGGGACCTTACAAGAGACCCAGTACTTC. Protein product: CSARRGTLQETQYF.

This sequence joins TRBV19 and TRBJ2-7; 8 bases map to TRBD1. Germline V CDR1 and CDR2: LNHDA, SQIVND (reference sequence). V shed 11 bases and J 7 bases; nucleotides not matched to a gene: 19. The CDR3 covers 15 residues. The CDR3: CASSSGTQGAREQYF. The CDR3 DNA is TGTGCCTCCTCGTCGGGGACGCAGGGGGCGAGGGAGCAGTACTTC.

This clonotype was found a few times. The chain is built from TRBV11-2 and TRBJ2-3; tentatively, D is TRBD1 (6 bases). The V gene lost 2 bases and the J gene lost 0 bases, with 12 bases spanning the gap. Per the germline V gene, CDR1 is SGHAT and CDR2 is FQNNGV. This CDR3 has 16 residues. CDR3 sequence: CASSLFGTLSTDTQYF. The CDR3 nucleotides are TGTGCCAGCAGCTTATTTGGGACACTTAGCACAGATACGCAGTATTTT.

The chain couples TRBV15 to TRBJ2-7; tentatively, D is TRBD1 (5 bases). The CDR3 has 13 residues. Trimming removed 0 bases from V and 3 bases from J, with 6 bases in between. Germline values: CDR1 LNHNV, CDR2 YYDKDF (reference sequence). The CDR3 region has the DNA TGTGCCACCAGCAGAGATCAGGGCTACGAGCAGTACTTC. As protein: CATSRDQGYEQYF.

The J gene is TRBJ1-1, the V gene TRBV7-8; 7 bases line up with TRBD1. V lost 8 bases and J lost 4; bases outside the gene matches: 16. The CDR3 extends over 16 amino acids. In germline, CDR1 is SGHVS, CDR2 FQNEAQ. As DNA, the CDR3 is TGTGCCAGCCGTGCCGGGACAGTTGGGGGTAGCACTGAAGCTTTCTTT. Protein sequence: CASRAGTVGGSTEAFF.

This chain joins TRBV10-3 and TRBJ2-7, with TRBD1 identical over 11 bases. Germline V gene lookup returns CDR1 ENHRY and CDR2 SYGVKD. V lost 10 bases and J lost 1; bases outside the gene matches: 9. The CDR3 runs 15 residues. The chain's CDR3 is CASSWTGGISYEQYF. The CDR3, as DNA: TGTGCCAGCAGCTGGACAGGGGGCATTTCCTACGAGCAGTACTTC.

CDR3 sequence reads: CATSEGGQGNEKLFF. As DNA, the CDR3 is TGTGCCACCAGTGAGGGAGGACAAGGGAATGAAAAACTGTTTTTT. The J gene is TRBJ1-4, the V gene TRBV24-1, with D maybe TRBD1 (5 bases). The CDR3 sequence is 15 residues long. V gave up 4 bases and J gave up 5 bases, with 13 bases separating them. Germline lookup yields CDR1 KGHDR and CDR2 SFDVKD.

Remarks on this clonotype: One junction end disagrees with the germline gene, perhaps due to a read error. The chain has TRBV20-1 and TRBJ1-4; D is unresolved. The CDR3 contains 14 residues. Germline CDR1 and CDR2: DFQATT and SNEGSKA (reference sequence). The CDR3 coding sequence is TGCAGTGCTGGAGTAGCAGGCTCTAACGAAAAACTGTTTTTT. Translated, it gives CSAGVAGSNEKLFF.

The V call is TRBV5-5, the J call TRBJ2-3; D tentatively fits TRBD1 or TRBD2 (6 bases each). This CDR3 is 15 amino acids long. V gave up 6 bases and J gave up 1 base, with 15 bases separating them. Germline CDR1 reads SGHKS; CDR2 reads YYEKEE (reference sequence). CDR3 sequence reads: CASIIGGGGTDTQYF. The DNA for the CDR3 is TGTGCCAGCATAATTGGGGGCGGGGGCACAGATACGCAGTATTTT.

This clonotype was detected many times. This chain connects TRBV6-1 to TRBJ2-5; TRBD1 matches 10 bases. The V gene end was trimmed by 4 bases and the J gene end by 5 bases; junction bases not matched to a gene: 1. Germline CDR1 MNHNS, CDR2 SASEGT. The CDR3 has 13 residues. The CDR3 coding sequence is TGTGCCAGCAGTGGGGGACAGGGGGAGACCCAGTACTTC. Its translation is CASSGGQGETQYF.

There are many counts of this clonotype. The chain carries TRBV7-3 and TRBJ2-2, with no clear D. The germline gives CDR1 SGHTA, CDR2 FQGTGA. There are 18 residues in the CDR3. V was pared by 1 base and J by 0 bases, with 15 bases between. The CDR3 loop reads CASSLRAGLGANTGELFF. Here the CDR3 DNA reads TGTGCCAGCAGCTTAAGGGCAGGTCTTGGTGCGAACACCGGGGAGCTGTTTTTT.

This sequence joins TRBV4-3 and TRBJ2-7; no clear D. Trimming took 0 bases from V and 7 from J, leaving 10 bases between them. The CDR3 has 13 amino acids. Germline V lookup: CDR1 LGHNA, CDR2 YSLEER. Here the CDR3 DNA reads TGCGCCAGCAGCCAAGATTTAATCGTTGAGCAGTACTTC. Its protein is CASSQDLIVEQYF.

This clonotype was observed at least ten times. V and J are TRBV7-9 and TRBJ2-1; 14 bases match TRBD2. The V gene end was trimmed by 7 bases and the J gene end by 8 bases; junction bases not matched to a gene: 7. This CDR3 has 15 residues. CDR1 and CDR2 (germline): SEHNR, FQNEAQ (reference sequence). Written as DNA, the CDR3 is TGTGCCAGCAACATCGGGACTAGCGGGGGTGATGAGCAGTTCTTC. Amino acid sequence: CASNIGTSGGDEQFF.

The rearrangement uses TRBV20-1 and TRBJ2-5; TRBD2 aligns across 12 bases. Trimming removed 6 bases from V and 4 bases from J; junction bases left unmatched: 6. Germline V gives CDR1 DFQATT, CDR2 SNEGSKA (reference sequence). This CDR3 spans 14 amino acids. The CDR3 DNA is TGCAGTGCAAGACTAGCGGGGGCTAGAGAGACCCAGTACTTC. This encodes CSARLAGARETQYF.

This clonotype was seen only a few times. This rearrangement joins TRBV15 to TRBJ2-7; no firm D call. Germline V gene data show CDR1 as LNHNV and CDR2 as YYDKDF (reference sequence). CDR3 size: 13 residues. V shed 0 bases and J shed 3 bases, with 6 bases lying between them. CDR3 DNA sequence: TGTGCCACCAGCAGAGATGTGGGCTACGAGCAGTACTTC. Its translation: CATSRDVGYEQYF.

This clonotype was detected ten times or more. This chain connects TRBV7-9 to TRBJ1-1; TRBD1 matches at 7 bases. In germline, CDR1 is SEHNR, CDR2 FQNEAQ (reference sequence). Unmatched junction bases numbered 7, after V lost 3 bases and J lost 6 bases. The CDR3 sequence is 14 residues long. The DNA of the CDR3 is TGTGCCAGCAGCTTTTCCGGGACAGCTTCTGAAGCTTTCTTT. Encoded protein: CASSFSGTASEAFF.

This clonotype came up many times. This chain joins TRBV15 and TRBJ2-1; D might be TRBD2 (7 bases). V gave up 4 bases and J gave up 6 bases, with 19 bases separating them. CDR1 is LNHNV and CDR2 is YYDKDF in the germline V gene (reference sequence). CDR3 length: 16 residues. The CDR3 loop reads CATSTSGRGGINEQFF. CDR3 nucleotides: TGTGCCACCAGCACCTCAGGGAGGGGGGGGATCAATGAGCAGTTCTTC.

This chain joins TRBV29-1 and TRBJ2-7; D is possibly TRBD1 (5 bases). Germline loops: CDR1 SQVTM, CDR2 ANQGSEA. The CDR3 contains 12 residues. Trimming removed 7 bases from V and 2 bases from J, with 12 bases in between. CDR3 region: CSAGQEPYEQYF. The CDR3 bases are TGCAGCGCAGGACAAGAACCCTACGAGCAGTACTTC.

This clonotype appeared a single time. The germline gene is not matched at one end of the junction; a read error may be the cause. The chain has TRBV24-1 and TRBJ2-1; D unresolved. Germline CDR1 reads KGHDR; CDR2 reads SFDVKD. The CDR3 length is 15 residues. In DNA form, the CDR3 reads TGTGCCAGCAGTTACGGTCCCTCCCAGTCCAATGAGCAGTTCTTC. Protein product: CASSYGPSQSNEQFF.

The gene calls are TRBV20-1 and TRBJ2-7; 10 bases map to TRBD1. CDR3 length: 14 residues. V dropped 5 bases and J dropped 4; count of bases not matched to a gene: 8. The germline gives CDR1 DFQATT, CDR2 SNEGSKA (reference sequence). The CDR3 coding sequence is TGCAGTGCTGTAACCGGGACAGGGGAATACGAGCAGTACTTC. This sequence encodes CSAVTGTGEYEQYF.

This chain links TRBV15 with TRBJ1-4, with 7 bases lining up with TRBD1. CDR3 length equals 16 residues. V lost 0 bases to trimming and J lost 8 bases; unmatched junction nucleotides: 9. The germline CDR1 and CDR2 sequences are LNHNV and YYDKDF (reference sequence). Written as DNA, the CDR3 is TGTGCCACCAGCAGAGACGACAGGGAATTACAGGAAAAACTGTTTTTT. It codes for CATSRDDRELQEKLFF.

CDR3 residues: CASSEQGVDQPQHF. CDR3 DNA: TGTGCCAGCAGCGAACAGGGGGTAGACCAGCCCCAGCATTTT. J is TRBJ1-5 and V is TRBV2, with 8 bases aligning to TRBD1. The length of the CDR3 is 14 residues. V lost 6 bases to trimming and J lost 7 bases; unmatched junction nucleotides: 8. Germline V lookup: CDR1 SNHLY, CDR2 FYNNEI.

The chain links TRBV29-1 to TRBJ1-2, with a tentative D call TRBD1 (5 bases). CDR1 is SQVTM and CDR2 is ANQGSEA in the germline V gene. CDR3 length: 10 residues. V was pared by 7 bases and J by 6 bases, with 9 bases between. CDR3 coding DNA: TGCAGCGCGGGGGGGGATGGCTACACCTTC. Protein product: CSAGGDGYTF. Full variable domain (remainder filled in from reference TRBV29-1 and TRBJ1-2): SAVISQKPSRDICQRGTSLTIQCQVDSQVTMMFWYRQQPGQSLTLIATANQGSEATYESGFVIDKFPISRPNLTFSTLTVSNMSPEDSSIYLCSAGGDGYTFGSGTRLTVV.

This clonotype was detected ten times or more. The chain is built from TRBV9 and TRBJ2-3; 14 positions agree with TRBD2. Germline loops: CDR1 SGDLS, CDR2 YYNGEE. V was pared by 4 bases and J by 5 bases, with 12 bases of the junction left unmatched. This CDR3 contains 18 residues. The CDR3 region has the DNA TGTGCCAGCAGCCCTATGACTAGCGGGGGGGGAAGTCGAGATACGCAGTATTTT. Translation: CASSPMTSGGGSRDTQYF.

As to this clonotype: A much larger clone is a single base away; this may be a read error. V is TRBV5-1 and J is TRBJ1-2; D is perhaps TRBD1 (5 bases). Germline CDR1 SGHRS, CDR2 YFSETQ. This CDR3 is 14 amino acids long. CDR3 DNA: TGCGCCAGCAGCTCCGGGGCCGAAGACTATGGCTACGCCTTC. Encoded protein: CASSSGAEDYGYAF.

This clonotype was recorded once. The V and J genes are TRBV20-1 and TRBJ1-1; 8 bases align to TRBD1. Trimming cost V 3 bases and J 8 bases; bases outside gene matches: 8. Germline assignment: CDR1 DFQATT and CDR2 SNEGSKA (reference sequence). This CDR3 contains 13 residues. The chain's CDR3 is CSARPTGAGEAFF. The CDR3 DNA reads as TGCAGTGCTAGGCCGACAGGGGCAGGAGAAGCTTTCTTT.

The rearrangement joins TRBV25-1 to TRBJ1-2; D gene ambiguous. V gave up 2 bases and J gave up 6 bases, with 1 base separating them. Germline CDR1 reads MGHDK; CDR2 reads SYGVNS. This CDR3 comprises 10 residues. DNA of the CDR3: TGTGCCAGCAGTGAAGATGGCTACACCTTC. Protein sequence: CASSEDGYTF.